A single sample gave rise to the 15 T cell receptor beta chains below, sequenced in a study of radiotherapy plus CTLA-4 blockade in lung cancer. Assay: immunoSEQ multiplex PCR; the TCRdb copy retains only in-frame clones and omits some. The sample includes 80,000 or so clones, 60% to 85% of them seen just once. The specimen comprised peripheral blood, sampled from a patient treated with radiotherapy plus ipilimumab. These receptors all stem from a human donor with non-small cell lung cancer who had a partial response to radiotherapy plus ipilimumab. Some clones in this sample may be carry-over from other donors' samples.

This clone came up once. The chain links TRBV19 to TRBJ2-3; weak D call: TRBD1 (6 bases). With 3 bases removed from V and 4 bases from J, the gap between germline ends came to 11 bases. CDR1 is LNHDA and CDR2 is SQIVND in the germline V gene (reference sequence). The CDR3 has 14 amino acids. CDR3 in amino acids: CASSMFGGADTQYF. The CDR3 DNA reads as TGTGCCAGTAGTATGTTTGGGGGCGCAGATACGCAGTATTTT.

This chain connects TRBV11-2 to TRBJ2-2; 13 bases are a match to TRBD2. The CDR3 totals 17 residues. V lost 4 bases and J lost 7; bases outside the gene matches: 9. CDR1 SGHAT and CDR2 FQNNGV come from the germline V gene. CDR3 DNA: TGTGCCAGCAGCTCTTTTGGACTAGCGGGAGCACGCGGGGAGCTGTTTTTT. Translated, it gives CASSSFGLAGARGELFF.

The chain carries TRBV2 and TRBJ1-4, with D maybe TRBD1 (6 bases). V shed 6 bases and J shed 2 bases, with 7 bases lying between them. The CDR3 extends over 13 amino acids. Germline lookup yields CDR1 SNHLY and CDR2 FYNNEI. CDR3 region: CASRRGTNEKLFF. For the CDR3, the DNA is TGTGCCAGCAGAAGGGGGACTAATGAAAAACTGTTTTTT.

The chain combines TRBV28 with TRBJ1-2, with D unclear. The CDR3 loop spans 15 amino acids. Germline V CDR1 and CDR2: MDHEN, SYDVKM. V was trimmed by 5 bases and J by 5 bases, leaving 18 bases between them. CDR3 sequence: CASSNARVPPYGYTF. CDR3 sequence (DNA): TGTGCCAGCAGTAATGCGAGGGTCCCACCGTATGGCTACACCTTC.

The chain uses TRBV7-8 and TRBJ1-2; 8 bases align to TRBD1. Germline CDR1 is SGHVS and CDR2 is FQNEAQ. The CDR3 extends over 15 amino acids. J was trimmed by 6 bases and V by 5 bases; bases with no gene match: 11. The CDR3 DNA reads TGTGCCAGCAGCCCTTCAGGCCAGGGGGCACATGGCTACACCTTC. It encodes CASSPSGQGAHGYTF. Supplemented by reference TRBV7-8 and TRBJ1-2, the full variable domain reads GAGVSQSPRYKVAKRGQDVALRCDPISGHVSLFWYQQALGQGPEFLTYFQNEAQLDKSGLPSDRFFAERPEGSVSTLKIQRTQQEDSAVYLCASSPSGQGAHGYTFGSGTRLTVV.

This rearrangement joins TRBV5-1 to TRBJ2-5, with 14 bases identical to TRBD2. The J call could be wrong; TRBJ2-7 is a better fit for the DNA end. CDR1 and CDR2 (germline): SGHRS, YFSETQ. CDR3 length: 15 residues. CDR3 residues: CASSVGTSGSYEQYF. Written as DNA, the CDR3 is TGCGCCAGCAGCGTAGGGACTAGCGGGAGCTACGAGCAGTACTTC.

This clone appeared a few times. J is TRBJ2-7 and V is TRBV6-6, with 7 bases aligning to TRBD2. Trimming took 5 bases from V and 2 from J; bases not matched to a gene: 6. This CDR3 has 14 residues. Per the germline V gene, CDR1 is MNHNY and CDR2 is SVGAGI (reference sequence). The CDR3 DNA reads TGTGCCAGCAGTCTGCTGGGGGGGACCTACGAGCAGTACTTC. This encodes CASSLLGGTYEQYF.

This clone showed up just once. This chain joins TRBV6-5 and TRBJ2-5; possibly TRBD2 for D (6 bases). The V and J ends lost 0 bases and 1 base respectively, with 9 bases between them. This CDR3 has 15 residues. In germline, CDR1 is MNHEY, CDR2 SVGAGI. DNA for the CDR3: TGTGCCAGCAGTTACTCTGCGGGGCTCCAAGAGACCCAGTACTTC. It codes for CASSYSAGLQETQYF.

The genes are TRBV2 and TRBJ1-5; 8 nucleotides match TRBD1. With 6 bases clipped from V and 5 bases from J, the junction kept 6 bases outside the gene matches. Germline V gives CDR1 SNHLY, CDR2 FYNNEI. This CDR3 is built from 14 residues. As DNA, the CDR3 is TGTGCCAGCAGGAAACAGGGGGTTCATCAGCCCCAGCATTTT. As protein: CASRKQGVHQPQHF.

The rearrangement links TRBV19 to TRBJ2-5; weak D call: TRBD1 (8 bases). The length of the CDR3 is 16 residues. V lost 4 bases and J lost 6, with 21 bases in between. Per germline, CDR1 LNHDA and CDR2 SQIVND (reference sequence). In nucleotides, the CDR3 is TGTGCCAGTAGTAGCGGACAGGGAGGGGGTCTGCAGACCCAGTACTTC. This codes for CASSSGQGGGLQTQYF.

Here the CDR3 reads CASSPGTGITPLHF. CDR3 DNA sequence: TGTGCCAGCTCACCTGGGACAGGGATTACACCCCTCCACTTT. The V call is TRBV18, the J call TRBJ1-6; 9 nucleotides match TRBD1. The V gene end was trimmed by 3 bases and the J gene end by 11 bases; junction bases not matched to a gene: 5. The CDR3 consists of 14 residues. Per germline, CDR1 KGHSH and CDR2 LQKENI.

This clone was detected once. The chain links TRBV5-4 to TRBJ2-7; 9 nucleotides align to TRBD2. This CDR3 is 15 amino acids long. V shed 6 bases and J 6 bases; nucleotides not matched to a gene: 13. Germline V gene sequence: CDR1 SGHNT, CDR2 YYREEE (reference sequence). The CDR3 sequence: CASNMLGLASREQYF. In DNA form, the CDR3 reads TGTGCCAGCAATATGTTGGGACTAGCCTCCCGCGAGCAGTACTTC.

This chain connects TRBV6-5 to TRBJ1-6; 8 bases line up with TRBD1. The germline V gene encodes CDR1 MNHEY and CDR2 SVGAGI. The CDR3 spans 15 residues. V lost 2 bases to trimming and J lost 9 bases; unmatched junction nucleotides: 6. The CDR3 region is CASSYSNRGTSPLHF. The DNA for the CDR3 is TGTGCCAGCAGTTACAGCAACAGGGGGACTTCACCCCTCCACTTT.

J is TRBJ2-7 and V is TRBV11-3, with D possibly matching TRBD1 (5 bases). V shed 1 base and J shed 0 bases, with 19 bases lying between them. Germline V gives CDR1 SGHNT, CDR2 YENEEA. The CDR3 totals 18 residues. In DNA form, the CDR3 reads TGTGCCAGCAGCTTAGTAACAGGACCTCCAAGGGGCTCCTACGAGCAGTACTTC. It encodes CASSLVTGPPRGSYEQYF.

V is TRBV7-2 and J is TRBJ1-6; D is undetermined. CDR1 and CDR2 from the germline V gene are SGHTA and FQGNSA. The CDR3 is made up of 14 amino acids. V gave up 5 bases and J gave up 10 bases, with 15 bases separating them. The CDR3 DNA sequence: TGTGCCAGCAGCGTCTCGCAGAGGGTCTCACCCCTCCACTTT. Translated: CASSVSQRVSPLHF.